These 24 T cell receptor beta chains were sequenced from one sample in a study of blood T cell repertoires in COVID-19. Sequencing was performed with immunoSEQ multiplex PCR; in TCRdb, only in-frame clones are kept and a portion is missing. The profile shows roughly 270,000 clones, roughly 85% of them singletons. Sequencing was carried out using peripheral blood. The receptors derive from a man aged 50 to 59 with active or convalescent COVID-19.

The chain carries TRBV6-6 and TRBJ1-4, with a tentative D call TRBD1 (6 bases). Per the germline V gene, CDR1 is MNHNY and CDR2 is SVGAGI (reference sequence). This CDR3 is 14 amino acids long. Deletions cut 8 bases from V and 7 bases from J, with 17 bases between. This CDR3 is CASAIRRGGEKLFF. The CDR3 nucleotides are TGTGCCAGCGCCATACGGCGAGGGGGTGAAAAACTGTTTTTT.

V usage is TRBV2 and J usage is TRBJ2-3; D perhaps matches TRBD2 (6 bases). There are 13 residues in the CDR3. V was clipped by 4 bases and J by 4 bases, with 9 bases between them. Germline lookup yields CDR1 SNHLY and CDR2 FYNNEI. As DNA, the CDR3 is TGTGCCAGCAGTGGCGGGATGTCAGATACGCAGTATTTT. Translating gives CASSGGMSDTQYF. The variable domain in full, with the rest retrieved from reference TRBV2 and TRBJ2-3, is EPEVTQTPSHQVTQMGQEVILRCVPISNHLYFYWYRQILGQKVEFLVSFYNNEISEKSEIFDDQFSVERPDGSNFTLKIRSTKLEDSAMYFCASSGGMSDTQYFGPGTRLTVL.

The chain links TRBV19 to TRBJ1-2; 7 bases agree with TRBD1. The junction had 6 bases not matched to a gene; V was cut back by 5 bases and J by 3 bases. CDR3 size: 14 residues. In germline, CDR1 is LNHDA, CDR2 SQIVND (reference sequence). The CDR3 region has the DNA TGTGCCAGTAGTGCAGGACAGGAATACTATGGCTACACCTTC. Translating it yields CASSAGQEYYGYTF.

The V gene is TRBV4-1, the J gene TRBJ2-3, with a weak D call TRBD1 (5 bases). The germline V gene has CDR1 MGHRA and CDR2 YSYEKL. The CDR3 loop spans 14 amino acids. V was cut by 2 bases and J by 2 bases, with 8 bases left in between. The DNA for the CDR3 is TGCGCCAGCAGCCAAATGACAGTCACAGATACGCAGTATTTT. It yields the protein CASSQMTVTDTQYF.

V usage is TRBV2 and J usage is TRBJ2-7, with 12 bases lining up with TRBD2. This CDR3 comprises 17 residues. Germline V lookup: CDR1 SNHLY, CDR2 FYNNEI. Trimming took 6 bases from V and 5 from J; bases not matched to a gene: 14. The CDR3 DNA is TGTGCCAGCAGCGGGAGCTTTCTAGCGGGAGGGCCTCACGAGCAGTACTTC. It codes for CASSGSFLAGGPHEQYF. The entire variable domain, with the rest obtained from reference TRBV2 and TRBJ2-7, is as follows: EPEVTQTPSHQVTQMGQEVILRCVPISNHLYFYWYRQILGQKVEFLVSFYNNEISEKSEIFDDQFSVERPDGSNFTLKIRSTKLEDSAMYFCASSGSFLAGGPHEQYFGPGTRLTVT.

The chain is built from TRBV2 and TRBJ2-3; 7 bases map to TRBD1. Germline lookup yields CDR1 SNHLY and CDR2 FYNNEI. The V segment lost 6 bases and the J segment 2 bases; nucleotides outside the gene matches: 5. This CDR3 spans 14 amino acids. CDR3 sequence reads: CASRLDRATDTQYF. The CDR3 nucleotides read TGTGCCAGCAGACTTGACAGGGCCACAGATACGCAGTATTTT.

This clone was detected only once. Relative to the germline gene, one junction end is altered; a read error may explain this. This chain joins TRBV6-5 and TRBJ2-7; the match to TRBD1 covers 8 bases. Germline V gene data show CDR1 as MNHEY and CDR2 as SVGAGI. CDR3 length: 14 amino acids. The CDR3: CASRPPGGVYGQYF. CDR3 nucleotide sequence: TGTGCCAGCCGACCCCCAGGGGGCGTCTACGGGCAGTACTTC.

This sequence joins TRBV28 and TRBJ1-6; D call uncertain. The germline V gene has CDR1 MDHEN and CDR2 SYDVKM. There are 14 residues in the CDR3. Trimming shortened V by 6 bases and J by 0 bases, and 6 bases separated the two germline ends. The CDR3 is CASSPSSYNSPLHF. The CDR3 nucleotides are TGTGCCAGCAGCCCGAGCTCCTATAATTCACCCCTCCACTTT. The variable domain in full, with the rest retrieved from reference TRBV28 and TRBJ1-6, is DVKVTQSSRYLVKRTGEKVFLECVQDMDHENMFWYRQDPGLGLRLIYFSYDVKMKEKGDIPEGYSVSREKKERFSLILESASTNQTSMYLCASSPSSYNSPLHFGNGTRLTVT.

This chain links TRBV18 with TRBJ1-3; D not resolved. Germline CDR1 and CDR2: KGHSH and LQKENI. V was shortened by 3 bases and J by 0 bases, with 15 bases between the two germline ends. The CDR3 runs 17 residues. The CDR3 protein is CASSPSSRTSSGNTIYF. As DNA, the CDR3 is TGTGCCAGCTCACCGAGTTCAAGGACTAGCTCTGGAAACACCATATATTTT.

The chain employs TRBV12-5 and TRBJ2-6; no definite D call. The CDR3 length is 13 residues. From germline, CDR1 is LGHNT and CDR2 FRNRAP. Trimming took off 7 bases at V and 0 bases at J, with 4 bases between the two ends. DNA of the CDR3: TGTGCTAGTGCCCACTCTGGGGCCAACGTCCTGACTTTC. Amino acids: CASAHSGANVLTF.

This sequence joins TRBV21-1 and TRBJ2-5; the DNA was not used to check the table's D call, TRBD1. TRBV21-1 represents a pseudogene. This CDR3 contains 16 residues. CDR3 residues: CASSNMVTVSQETQYF. Written as DNA, the CDR3 is TGTGCCAGCAGCAACATGGTGACAGTTAGCCAAGAGACCCAGTACTTC.

The chain has TRBV19 and TRBJ1-2; TRBD1 might be the D (6 bases). Trimming took 7 bases from V and 5 from J, leaving 17 bases between them. This CDR3 is built from 14 residues. In germline, CDR1 is LNHDA, CDR2 SQIVND (reference sequence). The CDR3 here is CASTDRTARYGYTF. DNA of the CDR3: TGTGCCAGTACCGATAGGACAGCGCGGTATGGCTACACCTTC.

The chain uses TRBV6-6 and TRBJ1-2, with TRBD1 matching 7 bases. J was trimmed by 3 bases and V by 5 bases; bases with no gene match: 15. The germline gives CDR1 MNHNY, CDR2 SVGAGI (reference sequence). This CDR3 spans 17 amino acids. The CDR3 nucleotides read TGTGCCAGCAGTCTGACTCTTTCGACAGGGAAGGACTATGGCTACACCTTC. Encoded protein: CASSLTLSTGKDYGYTF.

The gene calls are TRBV6-2 or TRBV6-3 and TRBJ1-5; TRBD1 might be the D (5 bases). Germline CDR1 MNHEY, CDR2 SVGEGT. CDR3 length: 16 residues. The V end was cut by 2 bases, the J end by 2 bases, with 13 bases between. CDR3 nucleotide sequence: TGTGCCAGCAGTTACCCCCCGGGACTCGGCAATCAGCCCCAGCATTTT. This gives the protein CASSYPPGLGNQPQHF.

CDR3 in amino acids: CASSLDVRGNYGYTF. As DNA, the CDR3 is TGTGCCAGCAGCTTGGACGTCAGGGGGAACTATGGCTACACCTTC. This sequence joins TRBV5-5 and TRBJ1-2; 7 bases line up with TRBD1. In germline, CDR1 is SGHKS, CDR2 YYEKEE (reference sequence). This CDR3 contains 15 residues. The ends lost 0 bases at V and 2 bases at J; junction bases unmatched: 4.

The V call is TRBV3-1 (or the pseudogene TRBV3-2), the J call TRBJ2-6; D gene unclear. This CDR3 contains 16 residues. With 1 base removed from V and 3 bases from J, the gap between germline ends came to 10 bases. Germline loops: CDR1 LGHDT, CDR2 YNNKEL (reference sequence). DNA for the CDR3: TGTGCCAGCAGCCAAGCCTTTACAGTTGGGGCCAACGTCCTGACTTTC. It specifies CASSQAFTVGANVLTF.

The rearrangement links TRBV19 to TRBJ2-1; 7 bases line up with TRBD2. V was clipped by 6 bases and J by 10 bases; unmatched bases: 6. The CDR3 has 12 residues. Germline lookup yields CDR1 LNHDA and CDR2 SQIVND (reference sequence). CDR3 sequence reads: CASSGRFGEQFF. The CDR3 coding sequence is TGTGCCAGTAGCGGGAGGTTTGGGGAGCAGTTCTTC.

The chain carries TRBV2 and TRBJ1-1; possible D gene TRBD1, 5 bases. From germline, CDR1 is SNHLY and CDR2 FYNNEI. The CDR3 has 15 residues. V lost 7 bases, J lost 1 base, and 16 bases lay in between. This CDR3 is CASIDRNHPNTEAFF. The CDR3 DNA follows: TGTGCCAGCATTGACAGAAACCACCCGAACACTGAAGCTTTCTTT.

In this sample, this clone turned up a few times. The V gene is TRBV5-1, the J gene TRBJ1-6; perhaps TRBD1 as D (6 bases). The CDR3 has 14 amino acids. Trimming took 0 bases from V and 6 from J, leaving 7 bases between them. Germline-derived CDR1 and CDR2 are SGHRS and YFSETQ. CDR3 loop: CASSLAGANSPLHF. In DNA, the CDR3 is TGCGCCAGCAGCTTGGCAGGGGCTAATTCACCCCTCCACTTT.

This rearrangement joins TRBV2 to TRBJ1-4, with D perhaps TRBD1 (6 bases). The CDR3 extends over 13 amino acids. Germline loops: CDR1 SNHLY, CDR2 FYNNEI. Trimming removed 2 bases at V and 17 bases at J, with 18 bases between. Here the CDR3 DNA reads TGTGCCAGCAGTGAAAGGGGACGGGGCAGGGGATTTTTT. Its protein product is CASSERGRGRGFF.

The V call is TRBV20-1, the J call TRBJ1-4, with TRBD1 identical over 12 bases. The CDR3 sequence is 17 residues long. V lost 3 bases to trimming and J lost 3 bases; unmatched junction nucleotides: 8. Looked up from germline, CDR1 is DFQATT and CDR2 is SNEGSKA (reference sequence). CDR3 region: CSASLGTGGRANEKLFF. The CDR3, as DNA: TGCAGTGCTAGTCTCGGGACAGGGGGCAGGGCTAATGAAAAACTGTTTTTT.

A single count supports this clone. The chain employs TRBV7-9 and TRBJ2-2; TRBD2 aligns across 10 bases. The CDR3 spans 15 residues. Germline loops: CDR1 SEHNR, CDR2 FQNEAQ (reference sequence). V dropped 3 bases and J dropped 6; count of bases not matched to a gene: 4. The chain's CDR3 is CASSLLAGVPGELFF. CDR3 bases: TGTGCCAGCAGCTTGCTAGCGGGAGTCCCCGGGGAGCTGTTTTTT.

The chain's CDR3 is CASSESTAGLGGTMTQYF. In DNA, the CDR3 is TGCGCCAGCAGTGAGTCGACCGCGGGACTAGGGGGAACCATGACGCAGTATTTT. The chain links TRBV10-2 to TRBJ2-3, with TRBD2 matching over 8 bases. J was trimmed by 9 bases and V by 0 bases; bases with no gene match: 17. This CDR3 contains 18 residues. Looked up from germline, CDR1 is WSHSY and CDR2 is SAAADI.

The chain employs TRBV29-1 and TRBJ2-5; possibly TRBD1 for D (6 bases). Trimming took 2 bases from V and 6 from J, leaving 19 bases between them. The CDR3 is 15 amino acids. Germline V gives CDR1 SQVTM, CDR2 ANQGSEA. The CDR3 DNA sequence: TGCAGCGTTGAATCGGCAGGGGAACTCCGGAAGACCCAGTACTTC. Its translation: CSVESAGELRKTQYF.